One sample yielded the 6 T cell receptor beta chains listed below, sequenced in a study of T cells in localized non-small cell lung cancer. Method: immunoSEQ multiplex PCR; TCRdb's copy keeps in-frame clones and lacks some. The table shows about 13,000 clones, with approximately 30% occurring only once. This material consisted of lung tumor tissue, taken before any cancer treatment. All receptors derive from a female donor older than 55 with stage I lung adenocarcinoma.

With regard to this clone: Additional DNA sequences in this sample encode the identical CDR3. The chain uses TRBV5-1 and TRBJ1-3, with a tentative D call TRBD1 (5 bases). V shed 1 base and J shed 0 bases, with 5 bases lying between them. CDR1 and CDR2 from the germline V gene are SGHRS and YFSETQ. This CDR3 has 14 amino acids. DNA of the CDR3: TGCGCCAGCAGCTTGAGGGGCTCTGGAAACACCATATATTTT. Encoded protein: CASSLRGSGNTIYF.

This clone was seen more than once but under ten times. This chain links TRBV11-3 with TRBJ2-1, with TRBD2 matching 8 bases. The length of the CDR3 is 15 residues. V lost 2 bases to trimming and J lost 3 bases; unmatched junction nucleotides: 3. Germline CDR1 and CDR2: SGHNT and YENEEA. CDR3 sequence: CASSLTSGGYNEQFF. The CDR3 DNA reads TGTGCCAGCAGCTTAACGAGCGGGGGCTACAATGAGCAGTTCTTC.

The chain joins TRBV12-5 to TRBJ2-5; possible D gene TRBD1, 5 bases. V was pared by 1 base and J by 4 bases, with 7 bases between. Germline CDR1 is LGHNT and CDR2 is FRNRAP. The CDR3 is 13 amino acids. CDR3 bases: TGTGCTAGTGGTTTGGGGCAGGGAGAGACCCAGTACTTC. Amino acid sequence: CASGLGQGETQYF.

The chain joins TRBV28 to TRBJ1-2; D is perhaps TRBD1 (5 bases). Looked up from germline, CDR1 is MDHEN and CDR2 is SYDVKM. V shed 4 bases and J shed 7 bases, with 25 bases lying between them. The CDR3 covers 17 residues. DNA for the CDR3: TGTGCCAGCAGTTCCCCCCTGGAGGGGCGGACCAGAAGTGGCTACACCTTC. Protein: CASSSPLEGRTRSGYTF.

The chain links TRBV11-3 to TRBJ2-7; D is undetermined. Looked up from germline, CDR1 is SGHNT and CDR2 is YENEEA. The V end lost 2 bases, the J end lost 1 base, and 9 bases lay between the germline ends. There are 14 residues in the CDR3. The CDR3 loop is CASSLSGRSYEQYF. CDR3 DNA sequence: TGTGCCAGCAGCTTATCGGGCAGGTCCTACGAGCAGTACTTC.

CDR3 nucleotide sequence: TGTGCCAGCAGTGAATTGGGAAGCGGGAGAATCTACGAGCAGTACTTC. Amino acids: CASSELGSGRIYEQYF. The V call is TRBV25-1, the J call TRBJ2-7, with 8 bases lining up with TRBD2. V was clipped by 1 base and J by 3 bases; unmatched bases: 8. The CDR3 is made up of 16 amino acids. CDR1 and CDR2 (germline): MGHDK, SYGVNS.